One and the same sample provided the 27 T cell receptor beta chains below, sequenced in a study of CD8+CD57+ T cells in acquired aplastic anemia. Researchers used genomic DNA as the template to profile TCR beta VDJ and CDR3. TCRdb itself ran the reads through MiXCR, one entry per CDR3 protein. In the table there are 100,000 to 150,000 distinct CDR3 sequences, roughly 40% of which are singletons. Patients included in sequencing had previously demonstrated CD8+CD57+ cell expansion by flow cytometry. What was sequenced was sorted CD4+, CD8+, or CD8+CD57+ T cells (not recorded which) from PBMCs. The receptors originated from a human donor with aplastic anemia.

Many counts were recorded for this clonotype. This sequence joins TRBV5-1 and TRBJ1-6; D unclear. Deletions cut 0 bases from V and 9 bases from J, with 13 bases between. Per germline, CDR1 SGHRS and CDR2 YFSETQ. The CDR3 contains 15 residues. CDR3 DNA sequence: TGCGCCAGCAGCTTGGATCCAGGTGGTAGTTCACCCCTCCACTTT. Translation gives CASSLDPGGSSPLHF.

Here the CDR3 reads CASSLSNLYGYTF. For the CDR3, the DNA is TGTGCCAGCAGCTTATCCAACCTCTATGGCTACACCTTC. The chain joins TRBV7-2 to TRBJ1-2; no clear D gene. The germline V gene encodes CDR1 SGHTA and CDR2 FQGNSA. CDR3 length: 13 amino acids. V was pared by 2 bases and J by 4 bases, with 8 bases between.

Ten or more counts support this clonotype. The CDR3 sequence is CSAREQGQGTTEAFF. The CDR3 DNA is TGCAGTGCTAGAGAACAAGGGCAGGGGACCACTGAAGCTTTCTTT. The chain uses TRBV20-1 and TRBJ1-1, with D perhaps TRBD1 (6 bases). Germline values: CDR1 DFQATT, CDR2 SNEGSKA (reference sequence). CDR3 size: 15 residues. V was shortened by 0 bases and J by 4 bases, with 15 bases between the two germline ends.

The chain joins TRBV7-2 to TRBJ2-7; the D gene could be TRBD1 or TRBD2 (7 bases each). V lost 6 bases and J 2 bases, leaving 17 bases between the germline ends. The germline gives CDR1 SGHTA, CDR2 FQGNSA. This CDR3 is 15 amino acids long. The CDR3 coding sequence is TGTGCCAGCAGTATCGACGGGGGGACAGCCTACGAGCAGTACTTC. Its translation is CASSIDGGTAYEQYF.

This clonotype appeared many times. This chain uses TRBV5-5 with TRBJ2-1, with D perhaps TRBD1 (5 bases). CDR1 is SGHKS, CDR2 YYEKEE, per germline (reference sequence). The V end lost 2 bases, the J end lost 5 bases, and 14 bases lay between the germline ends. The CDR3 has 15 residues. As DNA, the CDR3 is TGTGCCAGCAGCTTAGGACACTTACCCCACAATGAGCAGTTCTTC. It encodes CASSLGHLPHNEQFF.

The rearrangement links TRBV27 to TRBJ1-2, with a tentative D call TRBD1 (6 bases). Trimming pared 6 bases from V and 8 bases from J, leaving 19 bases between. CDR1 is MNHEY, CDR2 SMNVEV, per germline (reference sequence). The CDR3 contains 14 residues. CDR3 nucleotides: TGTGCCAGCAGAGTGCGGGGGGGCCGAGGGGGCTACACCTTC. This encodes CASRVRGGRGGYTF.

This clonotype was seen a few times. The chain recombines TRBV28 with TRBJ2-3; no definite D call. The CDR3 spans 15 residues. CDR1 and CDR2 from the germline V gene are MDHEN and SYDVKM. V gave up 3 bases and J gave up 5 bases, with 15 bases separating them. Here the CDR3 DNA reads TGTGCCAGCAGTTTCAGGTTGAATCAGGTAGATACGCAGTATTTT. The encoded protein is CASSFRLNQVDTQYF.

A few counts support this clonotype. The CDR3 DNA sequence: TGTGCCAGCTCGGACGCCTACGAGCAGTACTTC. Translation gives CASSDAYEQYF. The V gene is TRBV2, the J gene TRBJ2-7; the D is unclear. CDR1 and CDR2 from the germline V gene are SNHLY and FYNNEI. The length of the CDR3 is 11 residues. V lost 8 bases and J lost 2, with 7 bases in between.

Here the CDR3 reads CASSLKGRVNEQFF. CDR3 in DNA: TGTGCCAGTAGTCTGAAGGGGAGGGTCAATGAGCAGTTCTTC. The rearrangement uses TRBV19 and TRBJ2-1; 7 positions match TRBD2. The CDR3 runs 14 residues. The junction had 7 bases not matched to a gene; V was cut back by 5 bases and J by 6 bases. Germline lookup yields CDR1 LNHDA and CDR2 SQIVND (reference sequence).

This clonotype has ten or more counts. V and J are TRBV20-1 and TRBJ2-7; TRBD1 matches 8 bases. Germline values: CDR1 DFQATT, CDR2 SNEGSKA (reference sequence). Trimming cost V 3 bases and J 6 bases; bases outside gene matches: 13. The CDR3 runs 15 residues. Written as DNA, the CDR3 is TGCAGTGCTAGTAGACAGGAGGCCAGGGGGCTCGAGCAGTACGTC. Protein: CSASRQEARGLEQYV.

This clonotype was detected ten times or more. In nucleotides, the CDR3 is TGTGCCAGCAGCTTGGACACCGGGACGAGCTCTGGAAACACCATATATTTT. This sequence encodes CASSLDTGTSSGNTIYF. The chain uses TRBV5-4 and TRBJ1-3, with D tentatively TRBD1 (5 bases). Germline V gene sequence: CDR1 SGHNT, CDR2 YYREEE (reference sequence). This CDR3 spans 17 amino acids. Deletions cut 0 bases from V and 0 bases from J, with 13 bases between. The full variable domain, with the rest looked up from reference TRBV5-4 and TRBJ1-3, is ETGVTQSPTHLIKTRGQQVTLRCSSQSGHNTVSWYQQALGQGPQFIFQYYREEENGRGNFPPRFSGLQFPNYSSELNVNALELDDSALYLCASSLDTGTSSGNTIYFGEGSWLTVV.

This clonotype was seen a few times. A much larger clone lies one base from this, so it may be a read error. The V and J genes are TRBV11-2 and TRBJ2-7; TRBD2 matches at 13 bases. Trimming took 4 bases from V and 7 from J; bases not matched to a gene: 13. Germline V gene lookup returns CDR1 SGHAT and CDR2 FQNNGV. The CDR3 is made up of 17 amino acids. The CDR3 bases are TGTGCCAGCAGCTCAGGGACTAGCGGGACCAGAGGGTGGGAGCAGTACTTC. Protein sequence: CASSSGTSGTRGWEQYF.

The table lists this clonotype with a count of one. Being one base from a much bigger clone, this may be a read error. It is likely a read error, because the conserved phenylalanine at the end of the CDR3 is missing. The chain combines TRBV5-1 with TRBJ2-5; 10 nucleotides agree with TRBD1. Germline V gives CDR1 SGHRS, CDR2 YFSETQ. J gave up 4 bases and V 4 bases, and 7 bases lay outside the gene matches. CDR3 size: 15 residues. Here the CDR3 reads CASSLRDRGRETQYS. In nucleotides, the CDR3 is TGCGCCAGCAGCCTCCGGGACAGGGGCAGAGAGACCCAGTACTCC.

The J gene is TRBJ2-3, the V gene TRBV10-3; D might be TRBD1 or TRBD2, each matching 6 bases. CDR1 and CDR2 from the germline V gene are ENHRY and SYGVKD. The CDR3 is 13 residues long. V was cut by 8 bases and J by 2 bases, with 11 bases left in between. CDR3 DNA: TGTGCCATCCGAAGGGGGGCCACAGATACGCAGTATTTT. Translating it yields CAIRRGATDTQYF.

This clonotype was seen just once. This chain joins TRBV29-1 and TRBJ1-5; D perhaps matches TRBD1 (6 bases). Germline lookup yields CDR1 SQVTM and CDR2 ANQGSEA. The V gene lost 6 bases and the J gene lost 5 bases, with 17 bases spanning the gap. This CDR3 has 14 amino acids. The CDR3 loop is CSVRGGGLDQPQHF. The CDR3, as DNA: TGCAGCGTCCGAGGGGGGGGCCTCGATCAGCCCCAGCATTTT.

This clonotype was found a few times. This chain links TRBV2 with TRBJ2-7; 9 bases match TRBD1. The CDR3 is 14 amino acids. The V gene's germline CDR1 is SNHLY and CDR2 FYNNEI. V trimming: 6 bases; J trimming: 3 bases; junction bases outside the gene matches: 6. The chain's CDR3 is CASRDTGGFYEQYF. DNA of the CDR3: TGTGCCAGCAGAGATACAGGGGGCTTCTACGAGCAGTACTTC.

This clonotype was detected ten times or more. The J gene is TRBJ1-2, the V gene TRBV19; D gene ambiguous. V was clipped by 9 bases and J by 7 bases, with 18 bases between them. CDR3 length equals 13 residues. The V gene's germline CDR1 is LNHDA and CDR2 SQIVND (reference sequence). CDR3 nucleotides: TGTGCCAGCGAAGGACGGTCCCTTCTTGGCTACACCTTC. This codes for CASEGRSLLGYTF.

This chain joins TRBV9 and TRBJ2-3, with D maybe TRBD2 (6 bases). The germline V gene has CDR1 SGDLS and CDR2 YYNGEE. This CDR3 is built from 15 residues. Trimming stripped 3 bases from V and 3 bases from J, with 14 bases between. CDR3 region: CASSALAIGTDTQYF. CDR3 nucleotides: TGTGCCAGCAGCGCACTAGCTATCGGTACAGATACGCAGTATTTT.

Comments on this clonotype: At one of its ends the junction is not consistent with the germline gene, which may arise from a read error. The chain uses TRBV9 and TRBJ1-1, with 7 bases fitting TRBD1. Per the germline V gene, CDR1 is SGDLS and CDR2 is YYNGEE. The CDR3 totals 13 residues. In DNA form, the CDR3 reads TGTGCCAGCAGCCCGAGACAGGGCGGTGAAGCTTTCTTC. Protein product: CASSPRQGGEAFF.

V is TRBV2 and J is TRBJ1-1, with TRBD1 as a possible D gene (5 bases). Germline V gene data show CDR1 as SNHLY and CDR2 as FYNNEI. The ends were cut back, 3 bases at V and 0 bases at J, with 8 bases in the middle. This CDR3 is 14 amino acids long. The CDR3 loop reads CASSDTDMNTEAFF. In DNA form, the CDR3 reads TGTGCCAGCAGTGATACGGACATGAACACTGAAGCTTTCTTT.

The rearrangement uses TRBV10-3 and TRBJ2-7; 8 nucleotides align to TRBD1. Germline values: CDR1 ENHRY, CDR2 SYGVKD. Trimming took 8 bases from V and 3 from J; bases not matched to a gene: 12. The CDR3 is made up of 15 amino acids. The CDR3 sequence is CAIASVAGGNYEQYF. The CDR3 bases are TGTGCCATCGCTAGCGTTGCAGGGGGCAACTACGAGCAGTACTTC.

The sample holds many counts of this clonotype. The chain combines TRBV19 with TRBJ2-2, with D tentatively TRBD1 or TRBD2 (6 bases each). Germline-derived CDR1 and CDR2 are LNHDA and SQIVND (reference sequence). Trimming pared 5 bases from V and 2 bases from J, leaving 18 bases between. This CDR3 is 17 amino acids long. In DNA form, the CDR3 reads TGTGCCAGTAGTCAATGGGGGGCCGGGACCAACACCGGGGAGCTGTTTTTT. Translated, it gives CASSQWGAGTNTGELFF.

This chain connects TRBV29-1 to TRBJ1-4, with TRBD1 as a possible D gene (6 bases). CDR1 SQVTM and CDR2 ANQGSEA come from the germline V gene. The CDR3 length is 12 residues. V gave up 7 bases and J gave up 7 bases, with 13 bases separating them. DNA of the CDR3: TGCAGCGGCGGGGGCGGGAGTGAAAAACTGTTTTTT. Encoded protein: CSGGGGSEKLFF.

This clonotype has ten or more counts. The rearrangement uses TRBV12-3 or TRBV12-4 and TRBJ2-1; 8 nucleotides line up with TRBD2. The CDR3 covers 13 residues. V lost 3 bases, J lost 10 bases, and 5 bases stayed unmatched. CDR3 coding DNA: TGTGCCAGCAGTTTGGGGGCTAGCGGGGAGCAGTTCTTC. Translating gives CASSLGASGEQFF.

This chain joins TRBV9 and TRBJ1-2; D unclear. The CDR3 consists of 12 residues. From germline, CDR1 is SGDLS and CDR2 YYNGEE. The germline V and J ends were trimmed by 0 bases and 8 bases, with 8 bases remaining between them. The DNA of the CDR3 is TGTGCCAGCAGCGTAGTAGGGTCCGGCTACACCTTC. Residues: CASSVVGSGYTF.

For this clonotype: The junction shows a germline mismatch at one end, possibly a read error. The V and J genes are TRBV19 and TRBJ1-5; D remains ambiguous. The CDR3 is made up of 13 amino acids. Per the germline V gene, CDR1 is LNHDA and CDR2 is SQIVND (reference sequence). The CDR3: CASPTETNQPQRF. In nucleotides, the CDR3 is TGTGCCAGTCCCACAGAGACCAATCAGCCCCAGCGTTTT.

This clonotype was seen repeatedly, ten times or more. The chain's CDR3 is CASGDQYEQYF. The CDR3 DNA reads TGTGCCAGCGGGGACCAATACGAGCAGTACTTC. The V call is TRBV6-2 or TRBV6-3, the J call TRBJ2-7, with D tentatively TRBD1 or TRBD2 (5 bases each). Trimming took off 8 bases at V and 4 bases at J, with 9 bases between the two ends. From germline, CDR1 is MNHEY and CDR2 SVGEGT. The CDR3 has 11 amino acids.